Sequencing of this TCR beta chain was carried out in a study of cytomegalovirus exposure and HLA in healthy donors. Study-wide results and limits: In a later analysis, donors in an Asian-associated ancestry cluster reportedly had fewer N-insertions in productive TCRs than the cohort mean. It was taken for granted in presence/absence analyses that sequencing depth across donors was roughly uniform.

The CDR3 sequence is 13 residues long. The V end was cut by 5 bases, the J end by 7 bases, with 12 bases between. Germline V gives CDR1 LNHDA, CDR2 SQIVND (reference sequence). PCR involved 60 Vbeta and 13 Jbeta primers. Sequenced by immunoSEQ multiplex PCR; TCRdb stores in-frame clones only, minus some. The table has about 96,000 clones, 65% to 80% seen once; the top ten hold 13% to 15%. Details on this clone: What it binds is unknown.

There were likely unrecorded immune exposures, though donors were nominally healthy when sampled. The sequence was obtained from a woman in her 70s in good health and CMV-seropositive. The material sequenced was PBMCs. The V and J genes are TRBV19 and TRBJ1-5; D is perhaps TRBD1 (6 bases). The CDR3 nucleotides read TGTGCCAGTAGTGAACAGGGTTTCCAGCCCCAGCATTTT. Translation gives CASSEQGFQPQHF.